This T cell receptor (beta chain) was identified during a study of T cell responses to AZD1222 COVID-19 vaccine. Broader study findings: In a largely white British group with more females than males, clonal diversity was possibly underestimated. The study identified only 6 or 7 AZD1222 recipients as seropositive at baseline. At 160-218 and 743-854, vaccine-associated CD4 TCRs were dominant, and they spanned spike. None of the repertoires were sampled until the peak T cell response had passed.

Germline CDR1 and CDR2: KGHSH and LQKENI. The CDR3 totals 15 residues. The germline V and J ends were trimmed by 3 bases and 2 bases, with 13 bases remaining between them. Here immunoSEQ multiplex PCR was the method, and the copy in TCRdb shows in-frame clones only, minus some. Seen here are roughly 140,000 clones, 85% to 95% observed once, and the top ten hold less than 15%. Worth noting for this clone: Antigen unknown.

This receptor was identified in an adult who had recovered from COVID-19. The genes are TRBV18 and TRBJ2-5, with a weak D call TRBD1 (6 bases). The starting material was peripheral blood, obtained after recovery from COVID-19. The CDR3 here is CASSPVRDTQETQYF. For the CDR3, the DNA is TGTGCCAGCTCACCTGTCAGGGACACACAAGAGACCCAGTACTTC.